What follows describes a single TCR beta chain. These data come from a study of cytomegalovirus exposure and HLA in healthy donors. Looking at the study overall: Membership in the Caucasian-associated ancestry cluster was found for around 81% of about 430 genotyped donors.

Germline CDR1 reads SGHNT; CDR2 reads YYREEE (reference sequence). CDR3 length: 15 residues. V trimming: 3 bases; J trimming: 9 bases; junction bases outside the gene matches: 7. Primers included in the PCR were 60 Vbeta and 13 Jbeta primers. TCRdb keeps only in-frame clones here, not all; method: immunoSEQ multiplex PCR. The table lists some 92,000 clones, approximately 79% of them singletons. The source is a man aged 30 to 45 in good health and CMV-seronegative. Sequencing used PBMCs. The rearrangement uses TRBV5-4 and TRBJ1-6; 9 nucleotides match TRBD1. The CDR3, as DNA: TGTGCCAGCAGCTCGATACAGGGGGCTGCTTCACCCCTCCACTTT. Its protein is CASSSIQGAASPLHF.